This T cell receptor (beta chain) emerged from a study of T cells in Graves' hyperthyroidism and ophthalmopathy. General observations from the study: A 13 V-J signature model discriminated ophthalmopathy versus stable hyperthyroidism.

Germline V gene sequence: CDR1 SGHRS, CDR2 YFSETQ. The CDR3 has 17 residues. There were TCR beta CDR3 regions amplified from RNA transcripts. The HTBI set primed first-round TCR CDR3 RT-PCR. Each CDR3 protein is one row after TCRdb ran MiXCR on the multiplex PCR reads. The sample holds fewer than 900,000 distinct CDR3 sequences, roughly 17% seen once. PBMCs stemmed from 8.5 to 10 ml fresh peripheral blood. Notes on this clonotype: Its antigen is as yet unknown. The junction shows a germline mismatch at one end, possibly a read error.

The sample comprised blood. This receptor was identified in a man in his late teens or twenties with Graves' hyperthyroidism. The chain uses TRBV5-1 and TRBJ2-1; 7 bases match TRBD1. The CDR3 spells CASSLDRGFSSYNEQLF. In DNA form, the CDR3 reads TGCGCCAGCAGCTTGGACAGGGGCTTTAGCTCCTACAATGAGCAGCTCTTC.